This T cell receptor beta chain comes out of a study of shared clonotypes between healthy human individuals. About the research overall: The study enrolled two women and a few men aged 18 to 49.

Germline CDR1 reads MNHEY; CDR2 reads SVGAGI. The CDR3 is made up of 15 amino acids. V lost 5 bases to trimming and J lost 5 bases, with 18 bases between them. Here immunoSEQ multiplex PCR was the method, and the copy in TCRdb shows in-frame clones only, minus some. Among 300,000 or so clones listed, about 74% were seen once. Study conclusions and caveats: The sole specimen, blood, was sampled, and tissue repertoires likely differ. Rarefaction analysis demonstrated incomplete sorted-subset sequencing notwithstanding large depth.

In the case of this clone: The antigen is undetermined.

The receptor comes from a man aged 25-40 years in good health. Input material: memory CD4+ T cells sorted from blood. This sample's subset: CD45RA-negative fraction. The gene calls are TRBV6-5 and TRBJ1-1; D is undetermined. The CDR3 DNA follows: TGTGCCAGCAGTCCCGGAGTCTCTGGGCGGACTGAAGCTTTCTTT. The encoded protein is CASSPGVSGRTEAFF.